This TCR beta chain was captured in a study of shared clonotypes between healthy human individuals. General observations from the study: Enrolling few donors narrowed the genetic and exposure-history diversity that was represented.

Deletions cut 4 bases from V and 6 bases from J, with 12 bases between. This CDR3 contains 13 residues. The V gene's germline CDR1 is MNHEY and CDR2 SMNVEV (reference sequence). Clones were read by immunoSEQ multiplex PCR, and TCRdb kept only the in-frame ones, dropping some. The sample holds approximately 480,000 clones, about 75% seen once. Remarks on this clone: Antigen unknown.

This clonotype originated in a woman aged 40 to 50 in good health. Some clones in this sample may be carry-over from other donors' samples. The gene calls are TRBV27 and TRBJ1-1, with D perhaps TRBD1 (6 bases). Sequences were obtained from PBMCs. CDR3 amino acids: CASSSDRRSEAFF. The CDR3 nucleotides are TGTGCCAGCAGTTCGGACAGACGCTCTGAAGCTTTCTTT.